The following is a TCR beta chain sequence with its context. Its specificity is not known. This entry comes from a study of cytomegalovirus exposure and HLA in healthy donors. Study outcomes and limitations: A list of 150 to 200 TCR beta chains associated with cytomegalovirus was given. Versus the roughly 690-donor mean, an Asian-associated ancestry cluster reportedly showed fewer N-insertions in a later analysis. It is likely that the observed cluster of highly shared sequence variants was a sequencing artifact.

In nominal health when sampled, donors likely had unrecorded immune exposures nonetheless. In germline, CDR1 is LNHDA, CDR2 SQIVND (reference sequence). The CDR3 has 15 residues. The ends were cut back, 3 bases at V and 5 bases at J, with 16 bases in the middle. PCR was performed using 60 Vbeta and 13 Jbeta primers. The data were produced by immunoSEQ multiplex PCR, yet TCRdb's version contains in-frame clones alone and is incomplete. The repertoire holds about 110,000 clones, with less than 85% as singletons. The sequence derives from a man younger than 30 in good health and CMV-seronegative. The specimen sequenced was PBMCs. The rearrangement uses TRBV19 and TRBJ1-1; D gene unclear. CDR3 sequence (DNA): TGTGCCAGTAGTATCGCCGACTTCGGCGGGACTGAAGCTTTCTTT. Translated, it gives CASSIADFGGTEAFF.